These 16 T cell receptor beta chains came from one sample sequenced in a study of T cell clones after liver transplantation (dated by TCRdb to between 2018 and 2021). Library prep was done by the immunoSEQ multiplex PCR assay. TCRdb re-hosts the immuneACCESS table, in-frame sequences only. Its copies lack some clones; in the studies checked, an unresolved V gene accounts for under half of them, and the cause for the rest is not known. This sample gives tens of thousands of clones in total; 90% of them show up just once. Less than 3% of the sample goes to the ten largest clones. Per the publication, the time point label means: pre-transplant. The specimen was CD4+ T cells from blood, collected before liver transplant. The receptors here all came from a human donor who received a liver transplant.

The chain couples TRBV2 to TRBJ2-5; D gene unclear. Germline-derived CDR1 and CDR2 are SNHLY and FYNNEI. The V end was cut by 7 bases, the J end by 3 bases, with 9 bases between. This CDR3 has 12 amino acids. In DNA form, the CDR3 reads TGTGCCAGCACCGGGCAGAAAGAGACCCAGTACTTC. Translating gives CASTGQKETQYF.

The rearrangement uses TRBV6-4 and TRBJ1-1, with 9 bases identical to TRBD1. This CDR3 has 17 amino acids. With V trimmed by 5 bases and J by 1 base, 11 bases remained unmatched. The germline gives CDR1 MRHNA, CDR2 SNTAGT. CDR3 coding DNA: TGTGCCAGCAGTCCACTTACAGGGGGCCTTAGGAACACTGAAGCTTTCTTT. This encodes CASSPLTGGLRNTEAFF.

The V and J genes are TRBV15 and TRBJ2-3; no reliable D call. The CDR3 contains 14 residues. V lost 0 bases and J 4 bases, leaving 8 bases between the germline ends. Germline loops: CDR1 LNHNV, CDR2 YYDKDF (reference sequence). CDR3 loop: CATSRDRPSDTQYF. CDR3 bases: TGTGCCACCAGCAGAGACAGACCTTCAGATACGCAGTATTTT.

This rearrangement joins TRBV7-9 to TRBJ1-1, with 8 bases aligning to TRBD1. Germline V gene sequence: CDR1 SEHNR, CDR2 FQNEAQ (reference sequence). This CDR3 spans 14 amino acids. Trimming removed 5 bases from V and 4 bases from J; junction bases left unmatched: 6. For the CDR3, the DNA is TGTGCCAGCAGCAAGACAGGGGTGGGCACTGAAGCTTTCTTT. Its translation: CASSKTGVGTEAFF.

This clone was observed once. The rearrangement links TRBV11-3 to TRBJ1-1; D is undetermined. Germline CDR1 reads SGHNT; CDR2 reads YENEEA. The V end lost 8 bases, the J end lost 3 bases, and 10 bases lay between the germline ends. CDR3 length equals 12 residues. The CDR3 coding sequence is TGTGCCAGCTCGAGAAGATACACTGAAGCTTTCTTT. Encoded protein: CASSRRYTEAFF. Full variable domain (remainder filled in from reference TRBV11-3 and TRBJ1-1): EAGVVQSPRYKIIEKKQPVAFWCNPISGHNTLYWYLQNLGQGPELLIRYENEEAVDDSQLPKDRFSAERLKGVDSTLKIQPAELGDSAVYLCASSRRYTEAFFGQGTRLTVV.

The V call is TRBV2, the J call TRBJ2-1, with unresolved D. Germline loops: CDR1 SNHLY, CDR2 FYNNEI. CDR3 size: 13 residues. V lost 10 bases and J lost 6, with 16 bases in between. CDR3 amino acids: CANSVLTTNEQFF. CDR3 in DNA: TGTGCCAACAGCGTCTTAACTACCAATGAGCAGTTCTTC.

The CDR3 DNA reads as TGTGCCAGCAGCTTAGGACAAGAACTCGAGCAGTACTTC. Encoded protein: CASSLGQELEQYF. The chain links TRBV7-9 to TRBJ2-7; D not certain. The CDR3 extends over 13 amino acids. CDR1 and CDR2 from the germline V gene are SEHNR and FQNEAQ (reference sequence). V was trimmed by 1 base and J by 6 bases, leaving 10 bases between them.

This chain links TRBV5-6 with TRBJ2-5, with 11 bases lining up with TRBD2. After removal of 4 bases from V and 9 bases from J, the junction contained 2 bases not matched to a gene. Germline-derived CDR1 and CDR2 are SGHDT and YYEEEE. The CDR3 extends over 12 amino acids. CDR3 nucleotides: TGTGCCAGCAGCACGACTAGCGGGGCCCAGTACTTC. The encoded protein is CASSTTSGAQYF.

The chain uses TRBV2 and TRBJ1-1, with TRBD1 as a possible D gene (5 bases). Germline lookup yields CDR1 SNHLY and CDR2 FYNNEI. The CDR3 consists of 13 residues. V was cut by 6 bases and J by 1 base, with 9 bases left in between. CDR3 amino acids: CASRGPTNTEAFF. CDR3 nucleotides: TGTGCCAGCAGGGGACCGACGAACACTGAAGCTTTCTTT.

This chain links TRBV6-5 with TRBJ2-2; 11 bases line up with TRBD2. CDR1 and CDR2 from the germline V gene are MNHEY and SVGAGI. V was clipped by 2 bases and J by 9 bases; unmatched bases: 5. The CDR3 runs to 15 residues. Here the CDR3 reads CASSYGTSGSRELFF. Here the CDR3 DNA reads TGTGCCAGCAGTTACGGGACTAGCGGTAGCCGGGAGCTGTTTTTT.

This clone is a singleton in its sample. J is TRBJ2-1 and V is TRBV5-1; D might be TRBD2 (6 bases). Trimming took off 4 bases at V and 0 bases at J, with 14 bases between the two ends. Germline V gene lookup returns CDR1 SGHRS and CDR2 YFSETQ. This CDR3 has 16 residues. CDR3 sequence: CASSALRDSSYNEQFF. CDR3 sequence (DNA): TGCGCCAGCAGCGCGCTCCGGGACTCCTCCTACAATGAGCAGTTCTTC. Together with reference TRBV5-1 and TRBJ2-1, the CDR3 gives the full variable domain: KAGVTQTPRYLIKTRGQQVTLSCSPISGHRSVSWYQQTPGQGLQFLFEYFSETQRNKGNFPGRFSGRQFSNSRSEMNVSTLELGDSALYLCASSALRDSSYNEQFFGPGTRLTVL.

This clone was seen only a few times. The CDR3 nucleotides read TGTGCCAGCAGCCCCTCCACGGGGGGGAATTCACCCCTCCACTTT. Protein sequence: CASSPSTGGNSPLHF. The chain uses TRBV2 and TRBJ1-6; the D gene is possibly TRBD1 (5 bases). Germline CDR1 SNHLY, CDR2 FYNNEI. CDR3 length: 15 amino acids. With 6 bases removed from V and 7 bases from J, the gap between germline ends came to 16 bases.

This chain joins TRBV7-9 and TRBJ2-5; TRBD1 might be the D (6 bases). The CDR3 spans 15 residues. The germline V gene has CDR1 SEHNR and CDR2 FQNEAQ (reference sequence). V was clipped by 2 bases and J by 2 bases, with 12 bases between them. The CDR3 spells CASSLRGSEQETQYF. The CDR3 DNA reads TGTGCCAGCAGCTTAAGGGGGAGTGAACAAGAGACCCAGTACTTC.

In nucleotides, the CDR3 is TGTGCCAGCAGGGGGGGGACCCCGAGCGGCGAGCAGTACTTC. Translated: CASRGGTPSGEQYF. This chain joins TRBV6-6 and TRBJ2-7; 7 nucleotides line up with TRBD2. The CDR3 consists of 14 residues. The germline gives CDR1 MNHNY, CDR2 SVGAGI (reference sequence). With V trimmed by 6 bases and J by 6 bases, 11 bases remained unmatched.

The rearrangement links TRBV7-2 to TRBJ2-1; weak D call: TRBD2 (6 bases). Germline-derived CDR1 and CDR2 are SGHTA and FQGNSA. V was pared by 4 bases and J by 12 bases, with 16 bases between. This CDR3 has 13 residues. CDR3 protein: CASSSTILARQFF. CDR3 coding DNA: TGTGCCAGCAGCTCTACCATACTAGCTCGGCAGTTCTTC.

The CDR3 DNA sequence: TGTGCCAGCAAGGGACAGGGGGCTTCCTACGAGCAGTACTTC. It is translated as CASKGQGASYEQYF. The V gene is TRBV6-1, the J gene TRBJ2-7; 12 bases line up with TRBD1. There are 14 residues in the CDR3. CDR1 and CDR2 from the germline V gene are MNHNS and SASEGT. V lost 7 bases and J lost 1; bases outside the gene matches: 2.